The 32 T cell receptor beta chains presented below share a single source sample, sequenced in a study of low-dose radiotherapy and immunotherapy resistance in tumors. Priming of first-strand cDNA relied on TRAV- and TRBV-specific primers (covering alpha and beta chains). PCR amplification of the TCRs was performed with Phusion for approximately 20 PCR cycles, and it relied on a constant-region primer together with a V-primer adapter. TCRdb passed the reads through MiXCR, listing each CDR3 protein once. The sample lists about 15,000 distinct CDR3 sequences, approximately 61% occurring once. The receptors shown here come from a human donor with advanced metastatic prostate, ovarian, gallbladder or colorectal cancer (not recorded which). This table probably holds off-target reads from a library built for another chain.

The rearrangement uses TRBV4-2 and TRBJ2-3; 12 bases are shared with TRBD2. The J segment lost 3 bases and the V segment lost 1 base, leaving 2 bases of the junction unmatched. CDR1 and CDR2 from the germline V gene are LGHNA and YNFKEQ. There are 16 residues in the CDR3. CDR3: CASSQATSGRTDTQYF. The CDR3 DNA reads TGTGCCAGCAGCCAAGCGACTAGCGGGAGAACAGATACGCAGTATTTT.

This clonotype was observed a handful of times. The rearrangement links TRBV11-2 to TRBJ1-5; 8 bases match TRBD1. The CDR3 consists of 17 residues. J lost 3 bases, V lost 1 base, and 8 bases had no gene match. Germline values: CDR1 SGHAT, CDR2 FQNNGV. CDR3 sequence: CASSLVTGTGDNQPQHF. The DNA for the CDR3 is TGTGCCAGCAGCTTAGTTACTGGGACAGGAGACAATCAGCCCCAGCATTTT.

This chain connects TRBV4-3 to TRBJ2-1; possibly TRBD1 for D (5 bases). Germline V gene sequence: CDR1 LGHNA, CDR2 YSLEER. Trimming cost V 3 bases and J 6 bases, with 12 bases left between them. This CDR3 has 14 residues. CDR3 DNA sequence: TGCGCCAGCAGCCAGTATACAGACAGCAATGAGCAGTTCTTC. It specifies CASSQYTDSNEQFF.

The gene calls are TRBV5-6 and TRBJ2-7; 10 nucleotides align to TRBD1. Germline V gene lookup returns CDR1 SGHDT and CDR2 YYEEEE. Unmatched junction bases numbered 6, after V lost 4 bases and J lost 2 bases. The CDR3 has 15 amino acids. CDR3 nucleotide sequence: TGTGCCAGCAGCCTGTACGGGACAGGGGCCTACGAGCAGTACTTC. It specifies CASSLYGTGAYEQYF. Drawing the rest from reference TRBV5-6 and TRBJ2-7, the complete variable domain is DAGVTQSPTHLIKTRGQQVTLRCSPKSGHDTVSWYQQALGQGPQFIFQYYEEEERQRGNFPDRFSGHQFPNYSSELNVNALLLGDSALYLCASSLYGTGAYEQYFGPGTRLTVT.

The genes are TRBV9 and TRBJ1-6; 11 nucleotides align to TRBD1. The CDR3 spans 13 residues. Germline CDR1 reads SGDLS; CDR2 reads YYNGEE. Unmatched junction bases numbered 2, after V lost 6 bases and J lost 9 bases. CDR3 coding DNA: TGTGCCAGCACCGGGACAGGGGGTTCACCCCTCCACTTT. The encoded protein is CASTGTGGSPLHF. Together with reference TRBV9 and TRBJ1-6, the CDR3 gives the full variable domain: DSGVTQTPKHLITATGQRVTLRCSPRSGDLSVYWYQQSLDQGLQFLIQYYNGEERAKGNILERFSAQQFPDLHSELNLSSLELGDSALYFCASTGTGGSPLHFGNGTRLTVT.

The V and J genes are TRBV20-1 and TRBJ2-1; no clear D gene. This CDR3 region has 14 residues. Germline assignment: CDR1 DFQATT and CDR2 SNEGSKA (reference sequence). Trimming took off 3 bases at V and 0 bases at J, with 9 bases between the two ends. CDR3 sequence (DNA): TGCAGTGCTAGGGGGATGAGCTCCTACAATGAGCAGTTCTTC. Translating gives CSARGMSSYNEQFF.

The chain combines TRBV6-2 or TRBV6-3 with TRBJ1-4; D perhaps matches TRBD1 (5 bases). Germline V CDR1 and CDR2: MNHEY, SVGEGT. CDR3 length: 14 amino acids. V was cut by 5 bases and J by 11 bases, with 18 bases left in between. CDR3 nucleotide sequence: TGTGCCAGCAGTGAAGCAAGGGACCTTGGGAAACTGTTTTTT. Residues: CASSEARDLGKLFF.

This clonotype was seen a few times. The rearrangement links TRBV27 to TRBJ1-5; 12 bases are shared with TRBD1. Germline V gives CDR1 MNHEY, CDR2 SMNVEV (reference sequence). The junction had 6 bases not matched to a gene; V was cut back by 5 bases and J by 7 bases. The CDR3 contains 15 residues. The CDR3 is CASSPGTGGLQPQHF. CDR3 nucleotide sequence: TGTGCCAGCAGTCCCGGGACAGGGGGCTTGCAGCCCCAGCATTTT.

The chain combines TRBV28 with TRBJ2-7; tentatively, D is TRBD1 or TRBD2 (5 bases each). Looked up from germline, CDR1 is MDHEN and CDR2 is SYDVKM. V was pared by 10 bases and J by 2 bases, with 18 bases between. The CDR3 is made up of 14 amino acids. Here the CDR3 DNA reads TGTGCCACCCGCCGGGACCCTGGCACCTACGAGCAGTACTTC. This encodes CATRRDPGTYEQYF.

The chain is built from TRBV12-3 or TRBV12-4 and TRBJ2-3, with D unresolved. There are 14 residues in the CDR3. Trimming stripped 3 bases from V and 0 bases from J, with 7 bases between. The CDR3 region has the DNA TGTGCCAGCAGTTTTACCCCTAGCACAGATACGCAGTATTTT. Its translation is CASSFTPSTDTQYF.

The CDR3 protein is CASSSSGRTGKAFF. For the CDR3, the DNA is TGTGCCAGCAGCTCATCGGGGAGGACAGGGAAGGCTTTCTTT. This sequence joins TRBV13 and TRBJ1-1, with 8 nucleotides matching TRBD1. J lost 11 bases, V lost 4 bases, and 12 bases had no gene match. Looked up from germline, CDR1 is PRHDT and CDR2 is FYEKMQ (reference sequence). The CDR3 length is 14 residues.

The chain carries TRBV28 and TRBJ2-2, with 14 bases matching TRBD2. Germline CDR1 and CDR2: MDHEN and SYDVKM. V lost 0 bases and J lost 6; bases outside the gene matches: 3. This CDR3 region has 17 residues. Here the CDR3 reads CASSLWRLAGGPGELFF. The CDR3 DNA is TGTGCCAGCAGTTTATGGCGACTAGCGGGAGGGCCCGGGGAGCTGTTTTTT.

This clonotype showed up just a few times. DNA of the CDR3: TGTGCCAGCAGTTACCTAGCACAGGGGGCTTACGGAAACACCATATATTTT. Amino acids: CASSYLAQGAYGNTIYF. The chain joins TRBV28 to TRBJ1-3; the match to TRBD1 covers 9 bases. Germline trimming cut 4 bases from V and 4 bases from J; bases unmatched to any gene: 11. CDR1 is MDHEN, CDR2 SYDVKM, per germline. The CDR3 extends over 17 amino acids. Based on the CDR3 plus reference TRBV28 and TRBJ1-3, the full variable domain is DVKVTQSSRYLVKRTGEKVFLECVQDMDHENMFWYRQDPGLGLRLIYFSYDVKMKEKGDIPEGYSVSREKKERFSLILESASTNQTSMYLCASSYLAQGAYGNTIYFGEGSWLTVV.

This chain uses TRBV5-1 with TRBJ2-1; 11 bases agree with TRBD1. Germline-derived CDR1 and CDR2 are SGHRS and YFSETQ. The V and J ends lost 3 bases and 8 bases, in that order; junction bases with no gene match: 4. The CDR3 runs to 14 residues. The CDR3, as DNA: TGCGCCAGCAGCTGGGGGACAGGGGGAGATGAGCAGTTCTTC. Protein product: CASSWGTGGDEQFF.

For the CDR3, the DNA is TGTGCCAGCACTAGAGGGAGAATAGGCGAGCAGTACTTC. Protein: CASTRGRIGEQYF. This chain joins TRBV2 and TRBJ2-7; D perhaps matches TRBD2 (5 bases). Germline CDR1 and CDR2: SNHLY and FYNNEI. CDR3 length equals 13 residues. V lost 7 bases and J lost 6, with 16 bases in between.

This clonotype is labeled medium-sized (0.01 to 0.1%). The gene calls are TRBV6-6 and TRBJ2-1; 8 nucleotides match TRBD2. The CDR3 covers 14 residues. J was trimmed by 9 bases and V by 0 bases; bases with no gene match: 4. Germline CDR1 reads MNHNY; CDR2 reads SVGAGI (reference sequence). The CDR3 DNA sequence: TGTGCCAGCAGTTACTCGGGACTAGATGGTGAGCAGTTCTTC. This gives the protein CASSYSGLDGEQFF.

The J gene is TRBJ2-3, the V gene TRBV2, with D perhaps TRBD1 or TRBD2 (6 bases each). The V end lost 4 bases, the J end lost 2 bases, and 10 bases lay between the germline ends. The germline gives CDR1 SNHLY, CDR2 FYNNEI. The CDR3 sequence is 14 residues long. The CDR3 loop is CASSGGAFTDTQYF. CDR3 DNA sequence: TGTGCCAGCAGTGGGGGGGCGTTCACAGATACGCAGTATTTT.

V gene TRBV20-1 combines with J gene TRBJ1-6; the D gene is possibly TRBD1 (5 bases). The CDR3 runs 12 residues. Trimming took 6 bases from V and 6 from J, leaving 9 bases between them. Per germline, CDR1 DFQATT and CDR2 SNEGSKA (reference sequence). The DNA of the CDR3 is TGCAGTGCCAGACAGACTAATTCACCCCTCCACTTT. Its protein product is CSARQTNSPLHF.

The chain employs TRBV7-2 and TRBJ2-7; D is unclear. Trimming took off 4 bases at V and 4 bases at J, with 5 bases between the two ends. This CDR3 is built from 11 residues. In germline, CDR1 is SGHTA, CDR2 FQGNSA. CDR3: CASSSRYEQYF. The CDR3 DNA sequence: TGTGCCAGCAGCTCGCGTTACGAGCAGTACTTC.

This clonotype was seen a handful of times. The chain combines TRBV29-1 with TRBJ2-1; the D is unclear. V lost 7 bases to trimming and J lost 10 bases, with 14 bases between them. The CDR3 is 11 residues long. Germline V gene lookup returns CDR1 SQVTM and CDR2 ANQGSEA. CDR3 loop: CSAALIGEQFF. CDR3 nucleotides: TGCAGCGCAGCCCTGATTGGAGAGCAGTTCTTC.

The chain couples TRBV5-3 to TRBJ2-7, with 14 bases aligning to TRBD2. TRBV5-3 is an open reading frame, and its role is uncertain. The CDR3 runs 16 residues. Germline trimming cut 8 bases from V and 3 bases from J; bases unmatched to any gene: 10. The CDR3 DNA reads TGTGCCAGCAGCGGGGGACTAGCGGGAGATATCTACGAGCAGTACTTC. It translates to CASSGGLAGDIYEQYF.

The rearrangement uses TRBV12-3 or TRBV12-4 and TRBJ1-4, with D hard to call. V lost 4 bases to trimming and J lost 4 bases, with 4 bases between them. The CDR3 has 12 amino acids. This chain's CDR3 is CASSSNNEKLFF. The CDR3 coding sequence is TGTGCCAGCAGTTCGAATAATGAAAAACTGTTTTTT.

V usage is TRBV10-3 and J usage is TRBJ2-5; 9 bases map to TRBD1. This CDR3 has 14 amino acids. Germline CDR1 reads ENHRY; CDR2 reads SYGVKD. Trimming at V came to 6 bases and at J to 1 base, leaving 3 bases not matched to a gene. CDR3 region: CAISAGQGQETQYF. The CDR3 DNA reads TGTGCCATCAGCGCGGGACAGGGCCAAGAGACCCAGTACTTC.

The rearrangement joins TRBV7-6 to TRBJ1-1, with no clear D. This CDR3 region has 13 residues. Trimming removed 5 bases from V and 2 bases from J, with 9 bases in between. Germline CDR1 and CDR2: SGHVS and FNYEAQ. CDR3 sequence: CASSPTPNTEAFF. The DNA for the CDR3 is TGTGCCAGCAGCCCCACACCCAACACTGAAGCTTTCTTT. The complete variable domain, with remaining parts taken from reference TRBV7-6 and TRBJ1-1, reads GAGVSQSPRYKVTKRGQDVALRCDPISGHVSLYWYRQALGQGPEFLTYFNYEAQQDKSGLPNDRFSAERPEGSISTLTIQRTEQRDSAMYRCASSPTPNTEAFFGQGTRLTVV.

The CDR3 loop reads CASSFTDRNRYEQYF. The CDR3 DNA is TGCGCCAGCAGCTTCACGGACAGAAACAGGTACGAGCAGTACTTC. The gene calls are TRBV5-1 and TRBJ2-7, with D possibly being TRBD1 (6 bases). Germline V gene sequence: CDR1 SGHRS, CDR2 YFSETQ. The V end lost 2 bases, the J end lost 4 bases, and 16 bases lay between the germline ends. The CDR3 extends over 15 amino acids.

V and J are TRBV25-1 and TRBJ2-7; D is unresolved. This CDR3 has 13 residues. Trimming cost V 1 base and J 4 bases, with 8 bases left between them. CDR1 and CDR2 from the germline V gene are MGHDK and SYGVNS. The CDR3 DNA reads TGTGCCAGCAGTGAATCTATCGGTTACGAGCAGTACTTC. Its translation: CASSESIGYEQYF.

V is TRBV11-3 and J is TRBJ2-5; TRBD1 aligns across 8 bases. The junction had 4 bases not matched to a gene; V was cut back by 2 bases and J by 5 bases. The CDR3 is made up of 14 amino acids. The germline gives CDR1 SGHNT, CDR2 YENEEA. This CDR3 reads CASSLQGARETQYF. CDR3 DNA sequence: TGTGCCAGCAGCTTACAGGGGGCGCGGGAGACCCAGTACTTC.

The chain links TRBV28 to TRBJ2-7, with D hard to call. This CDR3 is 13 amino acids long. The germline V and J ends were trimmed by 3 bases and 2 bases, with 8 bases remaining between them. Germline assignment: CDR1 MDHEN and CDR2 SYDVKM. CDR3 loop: CASSFRAAYEQYF. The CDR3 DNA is TGTGCCAGCAGTTTTAGGGCAGCCTACGAGCAGTACTTC.

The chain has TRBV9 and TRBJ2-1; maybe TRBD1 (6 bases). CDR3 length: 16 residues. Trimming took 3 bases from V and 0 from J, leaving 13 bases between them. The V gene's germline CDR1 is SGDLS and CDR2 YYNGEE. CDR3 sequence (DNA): TGTGCCAGCAGCGGAAAGGGACAACGCTCCTACAATGAGCAGTTCTTC. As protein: CASSGKGQRSYNEQFF.

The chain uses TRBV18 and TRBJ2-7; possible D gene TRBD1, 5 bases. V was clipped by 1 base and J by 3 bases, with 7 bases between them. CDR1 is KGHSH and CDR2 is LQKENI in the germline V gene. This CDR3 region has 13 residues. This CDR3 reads CASSPRRGYEQYF. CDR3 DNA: TGTGCCAGCTCACCACGTAGGGGCTACGAGCAGTACTTC.

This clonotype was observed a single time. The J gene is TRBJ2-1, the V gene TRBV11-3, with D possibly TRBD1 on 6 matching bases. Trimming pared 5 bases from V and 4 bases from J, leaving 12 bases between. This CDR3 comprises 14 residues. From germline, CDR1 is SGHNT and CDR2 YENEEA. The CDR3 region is CASSRQEPYNEQFF. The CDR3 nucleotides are TGTGCCAGCAGCCGACAGGAACCATACAATGAGCAGTTCTTC.

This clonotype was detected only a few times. The CDR3 DNA is TGTGCCAGCAGCACCCAAACGGGGACTCTGGGAGAGACCCAGTACTTC. Residues: CASSTQTGTLGETQYF. The rearrangement links TRBV14 to TRBJ2-5; perhaps TRBD2 as D (6 bases). V lost 5 bases, J lost 4 bases, and 20 bases lay in between. CDR3 size: 16 residues. In germline, CDR1 is SGHDN, CDR2 FVKESK. The full variable domain, its missing parts supplied by reference TRBV14 and TRBJ2-5, is EAGVTQFPSHSVIEKGQTVTLRCDPISGHDNLYWYRRVMGKEIKFLLHFVKESKQDESGMPNNRFLAERTGGTYSTLKVQPAELEDSGVYFCASSTQTGTLGETQYFGPGTRLLVL.